A selection of T cell receptor beta chains follows, all from one sample in a study of PD-1 blockade in classical Hodgkin lymphoma. Libraries were prepared by immunoSEQ multiplex PCR; TCRdb keeps only in-frame clonotypes and omits some of them. The repertoire holds roughly 100,000 clones, with around 93% as singletons. Specimen: peripheral blood mononuclear cells (PBMCs), collected before the fourth cycle of nivolumab. All receptors derive from a human donor with classical Hodgkin lymphoma. CDR3s include the opening cysteine and the closing phenylalanine or tryptophan. The order of the fields is V gene, J gene, CDR3 protein.

TRBV19,TRBJ2-2,CASTGLAGTGELFF
TRBV7-9,TRBJ2-7,CASSLGSGGRVQYF
TRBV28,TRBJ1-5,CASDVPNSNQPQHF
TRBV5-1,TRBJ2-7,CASSWTSGGIYEQYF
TRBV2,TRBJ1-1,CASTVGMSRGEAFF
TRBV9,TRBJ2-1,CASSVNYNEQFF
TRBV29-1,TRBJ2-7,CSVEIARLSSYEQYF
TRBV13,TRBJ2-1,CASSMPGQGVGEQFF
TRBV7-9,TRBJ1-3,CASSFHAVLNFGGNTIYF
TRBV10-3,TRBJ2-2,CAISESFRGPGNTGELFF
TRBV27,TRBJ2-7,CASSLSKGTAYEQYF
TRBV27,TRBJ2-3,CASASTDTQYF
TRBV6-6,TRBJ2-7,CASSYSTRPYEQYF
TRBV9,TRBJ1-2,CASSPPGGGGVYGYTF
TRBV27,TRBJ2-1,CASSFWTDSYNEQFF
TRBV18,TRBJ2-1,CASSPRQAGGYNEQFF
TRBV11-3,TRBJ2-1,CASSLGATYNEQFF
TRBV19,TRBJ2-2,CASSTTGAGELFF
TRBV4-2,TRBJ2-1,CASSQEGFGEQFF
TRBV2,TRBJ2-7,CASTDPRSSYEQYF
TRBV10-3,TRBJ1-2,CAISERGGQGTNYGYTF
TRBV6-5,TRBJ2-7,CASSYEINSYEQYF
TRBV27,TRBJ2-7,CATSIRQDQGYEQYF
TRBV9,TRBJ2-7,CASSPDMGVWGEQYF
TRBV30,TRBJ1-2,CAWETGTRGYTF
TRBV7-9,TRBJ1-2,CASSFSGGTGLSYGYTF
TRBV27,TRBJ2-3,CASSLNWDFSSTDTQYF
TRBV7-6,TRBJ2-3,CASSWRDRAPTDTQYF
TRBV28,TRBJ2-5,CASSHLEFLAGDQETQYF
TRBV19,TRBJ1-4,CASRAQWEEKLFF
TRBV5-6,TRBJ2-1,CASSLGVANEQFF
TRBV28,TRBJ1-4,CASSRPLEAGSASNEKLFF
TRBV18,TRBJ1-3,CASSPDKGNTIYF
TRBV5-1,TRBJ2-3,CASRGDRTIDTQYF
TRBV6-6,TRBJ1-2,CASSSGPVVGYTF
TRBV19,TRBJ2-5,CASGTSGQETQYF
TRBV5-1,TRBJ1-2,CASSSGQGMSGYTF
TRBV2,TRBJ2-3,CASSSVPDTQYF
TRBV6-5,TRBJ1-1,CASSYNLGPVAEAFF
TRBV6-5,TRBJ2-7,CASTDTGNSDEQYF
TRBV12-5,TRBJ2-7,CASGFPGQGFADEQYF
TRBV27,TRBJ1-2,CASSFYRGIGRWGSNYGYTF
TRBV27,TRBJ2-7,CASGLQGSYEQYF